This record concerns one TCR beta chain sequence. Its antigen is unknown. The donors were healthy female monozygous twins, three pairs in total. The three twin pairs were reared together, likely meeting the same infections. Methods used by the authors: Each donor had about 100,000 to nearly 500,000 clonotypes. TCRdb re-derived calls from the 5' RACE reads in MiXCR, one entry per CDR3 protein. TCRdb's processing, not the authors' own work, is the source of the V and J calls. Altogether roughly 340,000 distinct CDR3 sequences are present, under 30% being singletons, with the ten largest covering roughly 6.1%. This record belongs to a study of identical twins' blood T cells. Study findings and constraints: Top TCRbeta clonotypes were shared more with twin than unrelated donors.

CDR3 length: 16 residues. Between the trimmed V and J ends, which lost 1 base and 2 bases, there was a span of 13 bases. The germline V gene has CDR1 MNHNY and CDR2 SVGAGI (reference sequence). This sequence was found in a woman between 18 and 55 years old in good health. This chain uses TRBV6-6 with TRBJ2-3, with D possibly matching TRBD2 (5 bases). Sample: PBMCs. CDR3 DNA sequence: TGTGCCAGCAGTTACTTGAGTAGGGAGCCCACAGATACGCAGTATTTT. This gives the protein CASSYLSREPTDTQYF.